The 25 T cell receptor beta chains listed next were all sequenced from one sample in a study of early T cells in non-severe SARS-CoV-2 infection. In TCRdb, the 5' RACE reads were re-called with MiXCR into one record per CDR3 protein. The table shows some 30,000 distinct CDR3 sequences, with over 9% occurring only once. The sample taken for sequencing was whole blood. The receptors come from an adult who was a healthcare worker with PCR-confirmed SARS-CoV-2 infection or an uninfected control (not recorded which).

In this sample, this clonotype turned up many times. The rearrangement links TRBV9 to TRBJ1-2; maybe TRBD1 (6 bases). V lost 4 bases to trimming and J lost 8 bases, with 18 bases between them. Germline V gene data show CDR1 as SGDLS and CDR2 as YYNGEE. The CDR3 runs 14 residues. The CDR3 protein is CASSPRQARGGYTF. DNA of the CDR3: TGTGCCAGCAGCCCCCGACAGGCTCGAGGCGGCTACACCTTC.

This clonotype was picked up many times. The chain employs TRBV19 and TRBJ2-2, with D possibly matching TRBD2 (7 bases). V lost 3 bases, J lost 0 bases, and 11 bases lay in between. This CDR3 region has 16 residues. Germline loops: CDR1 LNHDA, CDR2 SQIVND (reference sequence). This CDR3 reads CASSMGGGTNTGELFF. CDR3 sequence (DNA): TGTGCCAGTAGTATGGGAGGGGGAACGAACACCGGGGAGCTGTTTTTT.

The sample holds many counts of this clonotype. This chain links TRBV27 with TRBJ1-2; TRBD1 might be the D (6 bases). Germline V gene sequence: CDR1 MNHEY, CDR2 SMNVEV (reference sequence). The CDR3 consists of 15 residues. Trimming took off 2 bases at V and 4 bases at J, with 14 bases between the two ends. CDR3 amino acids: CASSLAPGQRYGYTF. The CDR3 coding sequence is TGTGCCAGCAGTTTAGCTCCGGGACAACGCTATGGCTACACCTTC.

In its sample, this clonotype was seen many times. The rearrangement joins TRBV27 to TRBJ2-6; 7 nucleotides agree with TRBD2. CDR1 and CDR2 from the germline V gene are MNHEY and SMNVEV (reference sequence). The junction had 6 bases not matched to a gene; V was cut back by 6 bases and J by 1 base. This CDR3 is built from 16 residues. CDR3 DNA: TGTGCCAGCAGCCGGGGACTAATGTCTGGGGCCAACGTCCTGACTTTC. This sequence encodes CASSRGLMSGANVLTF.

About this clonotype itself: An end of the junction differs from the germline gene, which may be a read error. The V and J genes are TRBV6-6 and TRBJ2-7; D may correspond to TRBD1 or TRBD2 (6 bases each). The CDR3 runs to 16 residues. Germline V gives CDR1 MNHNY, CDR2 SVGAGI (reference sequence). The CDR3 coding sequence is TGTGCCAGCAGTAACTCATTTGGGGGGCCTTCCTACGAGCAGTACTTC. Protein sequence: CASSNSFGGPSYEQYF.

This clonotype was seen repeatedly, ten times or more. V and J are TRBV20-1 and TRBJ1-3; no firm D call. The CDR3 runs 13 residues. The germline V gene has CDR1 DFQATT and CDR2 SNEGSKA (reference sequence). V lost 6 bases, J lost 0 bases, and 9 bases lay in between. CDR3 nucleotides: TGCAGTGCCGCTGAGGGCTCTGGAAACACCATATATTTT. This sequence encodes CSAAEGSGNTIYF.

In its sample, this clonotype was seen many times. The chain has TRBV2 and TRBJ2-5, with D possibly being TRBD2 (5 bases). Germline V gene data show CDR1 as SNHLY and CDR2 as FYNNEI. This CDR3 region has 15 residues. V was pared by 2 bases and J by 7 bases, with 17 bases between. DNA for the CDR3: TGTGCCAGCAGTGAAAGGTCCGGCGAGGGTAGGACCCAGTACTTC. Its protein product is CASSERSGEGRTQYF.

This clonotype was picked up many times. This chain uses TRBV29-1 with TRBJ2-3; possibly TRBD2 for D (5 bases). Germline loops: CDR1 SQVTM, CDR2 ANQGSEA. CDR3 size: 13 residues. The V gene lost 6 bases and the J gene lost 2 bases, with 12 bases spanning the gap. DNA of the CDR3: TGCAGCGTCGACCGGGAACTCACAGATACGCAGTATTTT. Its protein is CSVDRELTDTQYF.

The rearrangement uses TRBV7-9 and TRBJ2-3, with D perhaps matching TRBD1 or TRBD2 (5 bases each). With 5 bases removed from V and 0 bases from J, the gap between germline ends came to 9 bases. The CDR3 spans 14 residues. Germline CDR1 and CDR2: SEHNR and FQNEAQ (reference sequence). The CDR3 here is CASSPRDSTDTQYF. CDR3 DNA sequence: TGTGCCAGCAGCCCACGGGACAGCACAGATACGCAGTATTTT.

The rearrangement uses TRBV29-1 and TRBJ2-7; TRBD1 matches at 8 bases. V shed 1 base and J 6 bases; nucleotides not matched to a gene: 8. CDR3 length: 14 residues. Germline V gene sequence: CDR1 SQVTM, CDR2 ANQGSEA. The CDR3 DNA follows: TGCAGCGTTGAAGTAGGACAGGGCGTGAGCGAGCAGTACTTC. Its protein is CSVEVGQGVSEQYF.

The J gene is TRBJ1-1, the V gene TRBV7-2, with D possibly matching TRBD1 (6 bases). The CDR3 totals 15 residues. Deletions cut 5 bases from V and 7 bases from J, with 20 bases between. Germline V gene sequence: CDR1 SGHTA, CDR2 FQGNSA. The CDR3 spells CASSHYRVYGREAFF. The CDR3, as DNA: TGTGCCAGCAGCCATTACAGGGTTTACGGGCGTGAAGCTTTCTTT.

There are many counts of this clonotype. This chain connects TRBV7-2 to TRBJ2-7; no clear D gene. The germline CDR1 and CDR2 sequences are SGHTA and FQGNSA. The CDR3 length is 13 residues. Trimming removed 6 bases at V and 5 bases at J, with 14 bases between. In DNA form, the CDR3 reads TGTGCCAGCAGGCTAGGAGTTTCGGACGAGCAGTACTTC. Amino acid sequence: CASRLGVSDEQYF.

Many counts were recorded for this clonotype. The chain recombines TRBV6-2 or TRBV6-3 with TRBJ1-2, with D hard to call. The CDR3 is 12 residues long. The ends were cut back, 0 bases at V and 4 bases at J, with 3 bases in the middle. In germline, CDR1 is MNHEY, CDR2 SVGEGT. CDR3 coding DNA: TGTGCCAGCAGTTACTCCGGCTATGGCTACACCTTC. Protein: CASSYSGYGYTF.

The sample holds many counts of this clonotype. The chain uses TRBV4-3 and TRBJ2-3; D unclear. Germline CDR1 and CDR2: LGHNA and YSLEER. The CDR3 has 15 amino acids. Deletions cut 2 bases from V and 0 bases from J, with 9 bases between. The CDR3 region is CASSQILGSTDTQYF. The CDR3 DNA sequence: TGCGCCAGCAGCCAAATCCTAGGCAGCACAGATACGCAGTATTTT.

The rearrangement uses TRBV5-1 and TRBJ2-7, with D tentatively TRBD2 (6 bases). The germline V gene encodes CDR1 SGHRS and CDR2 YFSETQ. The ends were cut back, 5 bases at V and 6 bases at J, with 21 bases in the middle. CDR3 length: 15 amino acids. For the CDR3, the DNA is TGCGCCAGCAGGCGGGACGCCCATGGGGTGAGCGAGCAGTACTTC. Translation gives CASRRDAHGVSEQYF.

This clonotype is deemed medium-sized (0.01 to 0.1%). A junction boundary mismatches the germline segment, possibly from a read error. The J gene is TRBJ2-5, the V gene TRBV7-7, with D perhaps TRBD2 (6 bases). The CDR3 loop spans 13 amino acids. From germline, CDR1 is SSHAT and CDR2 FNYEAQ (reference sequence). CDR3 loop: CASSLVPEGTQYF. DNA for the CDR3: TGTGCTAGCAGCCTAGTGCCGGAGGGGACCCAGTACTTC.

This clonotype was observed a few times. This chain joins TRBV11-2 and TRBJ2-5; D gene ambiguous. Germline V gene lookup returns CDR1 SGHAT and CDR2 FQNNGV. V gave up 2 bases and J gave up 3 bases, with 10 bases separating them. This CDR3 has 14 amino acids. CDR3 amino acids: CASSLSRNEETQYF. The CDR3 region has the DNA TGTGCCAGCAGCTTATCCAGAAACGAAGAGACCCAGTACTTC.

This clonotype has at least ten counts. The chain joins TRBV20-1 to TRBJ1-5; maybe TRBD1 (6 bases). There are 13 residues in the CDR3. Trimming shortened V by 5 bases and J by 5 bases, and 13 bases separated the two germline ends. Germline CDR1 reads DFQATT; CDR2 reads SNEGSKA (reference sequence). Here the CDR3 reads CSAVGGADQPQHF. CDR3 nucleotides: TGCAGTGCTGTGGGGGGGGCTGATCAGCCCCAGCATTTT.

This clonotype was seen repeatedly, ten times or more. The CDR3 reads CSASPGDTQYF. The CDR3, as DNA: TGCAGTGCTTCGCCTGGGGATACGCAGTATTTT. The V and J genes are TRBV20-1 and TRBJ2-3, with D unclear. Germline V CDR1 and CDR2: DFQATT, SNEGSKA (reference sequence). With 5 bases removed from V and 6 bases from J, the gap between germline ends came to 9 bases. The CDR3 extends over 11 amino acids.

The chain is built from TRBV6-1 and TRBJ2-3; D assignment may be TRBD1 or TRBD2 (5 bases each). Germline CDR1 is MNHNS and CDR2 is SASEGT. V was clipped by 6 bases and J by 3 bases, with 13 bases between them. The CDR3 is 14 amino acids. CDR3 coding DNA: TGTGCCAGCAGAACCCGGGACCCTACAGATACGCAGTATTTT. Protein: CASRTRDPTDTQYF.

This clonotype was seen only a few times. The chain combines TRBV9 with TRBJ2-5; 9 nucleotides match TRBD2. The CDR3 is 15 residues long. J lost 4 bases, V lost 4 bases, and 8 bases had no gene match. From germline, CDR1 is SGDLS and CDR2 YYNGEE. As DNA, the CDR3 is TGTGCCAGCAGCCCGGAGCGGGGGGCGGCAGAGACCCAGTACTTC. Its protein product is CASSPERGAAETQYF.

Many counts were recorded for this clonotype. The chain uses TRBV12-3 or TRBV12-4 and TRBJ1-5; the D is unclear. The CDR3 extends over 15 amino acids. Trimming took 6 bases from V and 3 from J, leaving 15 bases between them. The CDR3 loop is CASSRAGSNNQPQHF. In nucleotides, the CDR3 is TGTGCCAGCAGCCGGGCGGGGAGTAACAATCAGCCCCAGCATTTT.

This chain connects TRBV7-2 to TRBJ2-7; 7 nucleotides agree with TRBD1. Germline lookup yields CDR1 SGHTA and CDR2 FQGNSA. The CDR3 has 13 amino acids. V was clipped by 7 bases and J by 1 base; unmatched bases: 4. The CDR3 nucleotides are TGTGCCAGCATAGGGACAGCTTCCTACGAGCAGTACTTC. Translating gives CASIGTASYEQYF. Full variable domain (rest looked up from reference TRBV7-2 and TRBJ2-7): GAGVSQSPSNKVTEKGKDVELRCDPISGHTALYWYRQSLGQGLEFLIYFQGNSAPDKSGLPSDRFSAERTGGSVSTLTIQRTQQEDSAVYLCASIGTASYEQYFGPGTRLTVT.

The sample holds many counts of this clonotype. The chain links TRBV5-1 to TRBJ1-2, with a possible D match to TRBD1 (6 bases). The V end was cut by 0 bases, the J end by 7 bases, with 10 bases between. CDR1 is SGHRS, CDR2 YFSETQ, per germline. The CDR3 is 13 residues long. The CDR3 region is CASSLEAGAGYTF. The CDR3 DNA reads as TGCGCCAGCAGCTTGGAGGCAGGGGCTGGCTACACCTTC.

This clonotype occurred once. The V gene is TRBV19, the J gene TRBJ1-4; no clear D. The CDR3 totals 14 residues. Germline CDR1 LNHDA, CDR2 SQIVND (reference sequence). Deletions cut 3 bases from V and 4 bases from J, with 9 bases between. CDR3 in DNA: TGTGCCAGTAGTATCGGCAGAAGTAATGAAAAACTGTTTTTT. This translates into CASSIGRSNEKLFF.